This T cell receptor (beta chain) was sequenced during a study (dated by TCRdb to 2016 to 2017). The receptor library was made with RT-PCR. This sample was sequenced with an Illumina MiSeq. TCRdb redid the processing of the public reads, applying fastp at Q25 and MiXCR, and retained in-frame beta chains. Duplicate CDR3 protein sequences are folded into a single record with the most common DNA and genes. The sample profile shows about 700,000 distinct CDR3 sequences; 14% of them were found once. Clones ranked in the top ten supply 3% to 4.5% of the sample. In the germline V gene (reference sequence), CDR1 corresponds to SEHNR and CDR2 to FQNEAQ. The junction carries 8 bases between V and J, which are trimmed by 5 bases and 0 bases respectively. Spanning cysteine to phenylalanine, the CDR3 consists of 14 amino acids. Only the CDR3 DNA stays, 42 bases, in frame from base 1. This clonotype turned up a few times. Its antigen is unknown. One base away there is no much larger clone; base qualities are not given.

This TCR was sampled from a female donor in good health, serving as a healthy control. The V and J segments used are TRBV7-9 and TRBJ1-5; there is no confident call for the D gene. Sequencing was performed on memory CD4+ T cells from blood. This receptor carries the CDR3 CASSHRNSNQPQHF. At the DNA level, the sequence is TGTGCCAGCAGCCACAGAAATAGCAATCAGCCCCAGCATTTT.